These 17 T cell receptor beta chains share one sample of origin, sequenced in a study of cytomegalovirus exposure and HLA in healthy donors. The PCR made use of 60 Vbeta and 13 Jbeta primers. Produced via immunoSEQ multiplex PCR; TCRdb's table is partial and in-frame only. The sample consists of roughly 200,000 clones, approximately 86% of them appearing once. Source material: PBMCs. These receptors were obtained from a woman aged 25-40 years in good health and CMV-seronegative.

This clone was recorded once. The rearrangement links TRBV6-5 to TRBJ1-2; D is perhaps TRBD1 (6 bases). The CDR3 is made up of 13 amino acids. Germline CDR1 and CDR2: MNHEY and SVGAGI. Between the trimmed V and J ends, which lost 6 bases and 6 bases, there was a span of 14 bases. This chain's CDR3 is CASSHGGGNGYTF. As DNA, the CDR3 is TGTGCCAGCAGCCACGGGGGGGGCAATGGCTACACCTTC.

CDR3 protein: CASSLGAGGPKDTQYF. CDR3 sequence (DNA): TGCGCCAGCAGCTTAGGCGCGGGGGGCCCCAAGGATACGCAGTATTTT. The chain joins TRBV5-1 to TRBJ2-3; TRBD2 agrees at 8 bases. The V gene's germline CDR1 is SGHRS and CDR2 YFSETQ. This CDR3 has 16 residues. Trimming cost V 2 bases and J 6 bases; bases outside gene matches: 11.

This clone turned up a few times. This rearrangement joins TRBV10-3 to TRBJ1-1; D is uncertain. This CDR3 has 14 amino acids. Germline V lookup: CDR1 ENHRY, CDR2 SYGVKD. Trimming stripped 0 bases from V and 6 bases from J, with 11 bases between. The CDR3 region has the DNA TGTGCCATCAGTGAGTCGGGAGGAGGCGCTGAAGCTTTCTTT. Translated, it gives CAISESGGGAEAFF.

The chain links TRBV2 to TRBJ1-1, with 8 bases matching TRBD1. V lost 6 bases, J lost 1 base, and 7 bases stayed unmatched. The CDR3 consists of 15 residues. CDR1 is SNHLY, CDR2 FYNNEI, per germline. The CDR3 DNA reads TGTGCCAGCAGACGCCTTCAGGGGGCGAACACTGAAGCTTTCTTT. Residues: CASRRLQGANTEAFF.

Points on this clone: One end of the junction fails to match germline, which may point to a read error. The chain joins TRBV7-7 to TRBJ2-5, with 14 nucleotides matching TRBD2. Germline assignment: CDR1 SSHAT and CDR2 FNYEAQ (reference sequence). The CDR3 has 15 amino acids. The CDR3 bases are TGTGCTAGCAGCCTGGGACTAGCGGGGGTTGAGACCCAGTACTTC. Translated: CASSLGLAGVETQYF. Full variable domain (missing parts from reference TRBV7-7 and TRBJ2-5): GAGVSQSPRYKVTKRGQDVTLRCDPISSHATLYWYQQALGQGPEFLTYFNYEAQPDKSGLPSDRFSAERPEGSISTLTIQRTEQRDSAMYRCASSLGLAGVETQYFGPGTRLLVL.

The V and J genes are TRBV16 and TRBJ2-7; tentatively, D is TRBD1 (5 bases). V was shortened by 2 bases and J by 2 bases, with 10 bases between the two germline ends. CDR1 and CDR2 (germline): KGHSY, FQNENV. This CDR3 spans 14 amino acids. The CDR3 nucleotides are TGTGCCAGCAGCCAAGCCAGGGATGCCTACGAGCAGTACTTC. Translating gives CASSQARDAYEQYF.

This clone has just one count. The genes are TRBV5-1 and TRBJ2-5; 8 nucleotides align to TRBD2. The CDR3 loop spans 15 amino acids. Losses at the gene ends were 0 bases for V and 5 bases for J; bases not matched to a gene: 6. Germline assignment: CDR1 SGHRS and CDR2 YFSETQ. CDR3 in amino acids: CASSLAGLVVETQYF. The CDR3, as DNA: TGCGCCAGCAGCTTGGCGGGACTAGTGGTTGAGACCCAGTACTTC.

This chain links TRBV5-8 with TRBJ2-7, with D possibly TRBD1 on 8 matching bases. There are 14 residues in the CDR3. Trimming took 4 bases from V and 7 from J, leaving 18 bases between them. Germline CDR1 and CDR2: SGHTS and YDEGEE. The CDR3 sequence: CASSRQGRVGEQYF. For the CDR3, the DNA is TGTGCCAGCAGCCGACAGGGGAGGGTGGGAGAGCAGTACTTC.

This clone was observed a few times. V gene TRBV28 combines with J gene TRBJ2-5; 11 bases line up with TRBD1. This CDR3 spans 17 amino acids. V lost 5 bases, J lost 4 bases, and 12 bases stayed unmatched. Germline V gene data show CDR1 as MDHEN and CDR2 as SYDVKM. The CDR3 DNA sequence: TGTGCCAGCAGTGATCTCGCCCCGGGACAGGGGGGAGAGACCCAGTACTTC. Protein sequence: CASSDLAPGQGGETQYF.

This rearrangement joins TRBV5-1 to TRBJ2-7, with a tentative D call TRBD1 (5 bases). Germline values: CDR1 SGHRS, CDR2 YFSETQ. The CDR3 has 17 amino acids. V lost 0 bases, J lost 0 bases, and 16 bases lay in between. The CDR3 DNA sequence: TGCGCCAGCAGCTTGGCGAGTGACGGACAAATCTCCTACGAGCAGTACTTC. Its protein product is CASSLASDGQISYEQYF.

This clone was seen once. A read error may account for a junction end that differs from germline. V usage is TRBV2 and J usage is TRBJ2-6; 10 bases fit TRBD2. The germline V gene encodes CDR1 SNHLY and CDR2 FYNNEI. The CDR3 length is 23 residues. The CDR3 region has the DNA TGTGCCAGCAGGGATATACGACGACTAGCGGGCTTCTCCGTTTCAATTGAGGCCAACGGCCTGACTTTC. It translates to CASRDIRRLAGFSVSIEANGLTF.

V and J are TRBV6-6 and TRBJ2-5; TRBD2 matches at 7 bases. Germline V CDR1 and CDR2: MNHNY, SVGAGI (reference sequence). The trim removed 1 base at V and 3 bases at J, leaving 5 bases unmatched. The CDR3 is 15 amino acids. Written as DNA, the CDR3 is TGTGCCAGCAGTTACTTCGGCGGGAGTGAAGAGACCCAGTACTTC. Protein sequence: CASSYFGGSEETQYF.

V usage is TRBV28 and J usage is TRBJ2-5, with 10 bases aligning to TRBD2. CDR3 size: 13 residues. The junction had 1 base not matched to a gene; V was cut back by 6 bases and J by 3 bases. CDR1 and CDR2 from the germline V gene are MDHEN and SYDVKM. In DNA, the CDR3 is TGTGCCAGCAGACTAGCGGGGAAAGAGACCCAGTACTTC. Encoded protein: CASRLAGKETQYF.

In its sample, this clone was seen once. The rearrangement uses TRBV9 and TRBJ1-2, with 10 nucleotides matching TRBD1. CDR3 size: 13 residues. In germline, CDR1 is SGDLS, CDR2 YYNGEE. V dropped 7 bases and J dropped 12; count of bases not matched to a gene: 12. DNA of the CDR3: TGTGCCAGCGGCGGGACAGGGGCGTCGAAAGACACCTTC. It translates to CASGGTGASKDTF. Variable domain in full (rest from reference TRBV9 and TRBJ1-2): DSGVTQTPKHLITATGQRVTLRCSPRSGDLSVYWYQQSLDQGLQFLIQYYNGEERAKGNILERFSAQQFPDLHSELNLSSLELGDSALYFCASGGTGASKDTFGSGTRLTVV.

The chain uses TRBV4-1 and TRBJ2-5; 8 bases map to TRBD1. V was pared by 3 bases and J by 3 bases, with 24 bases of the junction left unmatched. Germline CDR1 and CDR2: MGHRA and YSYEKL. CDR3 size: 21 residues. In nucleotides, the CDR3 is TGCGCCAGCAGCCAGAAGGCCACAGGGGGGTATTTGGTCGGGAGAAAAGAGACCCAGTACTTC. It encodes CASSQKATGGYLVGRKETQYF.

The V and J genes are TRBV28 and TRBJ2-3; D is ambiguous. Trimming pared 3 bases from V and 8 bases from J, leaving 12 bases between. CDR1 and CDR2 from the germline V gene are MDHEN and SYDVKM. The CDR3 consists of 13 residues. The CDR3 DNA follows: TGTGCCAGCAGTTTCTCCACGGGTGGTACGCAGTATTTT. It yields the protein CASSFSTGGTQYF.

This clone was seen a few times. CDR3 amino acids: CASSRDSNYGYTF. The CDR3 DNA sequence: TGTGCCAGCAGTAGGGACAGTAACTATGGCTACACCTTC. The chain couples TRBV2 to TRBJ1-2; TRBD1 agrees at 7 bases. Germline CDR1 SNHLY, CDR2 FYNNEI. Unmatched junction bases numbered 1, after V lost 5 bases and J lost 1 base. The CDR3 totals 13 residues.